This TCR beta chain stems from a study of cytomegalovirus exposure and HLA in healthy donors. Nominal health characterized the donors when sampled, though unrecorded immune exposures were likely. PCR used 60 Vbeta primers and 13 Jbeta primers. TCRdb's table, derived via immunoSEQ multiplex PCR, lists solely in-frame clones and lacks some. This table has more than 150,000 clones, about four fifths appearing once. As to this clone: Its antigen is as yet unknown.

Study-wide results and caveats: In a later analysis, an Asian-associated ancestry cluster reportedly showed fewer N-insertions than the approximately 660-donor mean.

The sequenced sample was PBMCs. The TCR comes from a woman aged 45-59 years in good health and CMV-seropositive.

CDR3 in DNA: TGTGCCAGCAGCTTAGGGGACTTTAACTACGAGCAGTACTTC. It is translated as CASSLGDFNYEQYF. V usage is TRBV11-2 and J usage is TRBJ2-7, with a tentative D call TRBD2 (6 bases). Trimming stripped 1 base from V and 3 bases from J, with 10 bases between. This CDR3 spans 14 amino acids. Germline-derived CDR1 and CDR2 are SGHAT and FQNNGV.